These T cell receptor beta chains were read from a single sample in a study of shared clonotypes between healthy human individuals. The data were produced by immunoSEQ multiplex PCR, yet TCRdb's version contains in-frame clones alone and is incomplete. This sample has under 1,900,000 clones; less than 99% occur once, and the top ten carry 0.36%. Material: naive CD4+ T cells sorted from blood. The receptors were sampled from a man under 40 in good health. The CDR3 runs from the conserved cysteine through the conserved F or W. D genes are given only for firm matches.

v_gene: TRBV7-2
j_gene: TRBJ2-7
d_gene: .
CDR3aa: CASSLTYEQYF
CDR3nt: TGTGCCAGCAGTTTGACCTACGAGCAGTACTTC

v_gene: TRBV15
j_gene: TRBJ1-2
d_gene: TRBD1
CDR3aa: CATSWEDRATYGYTF
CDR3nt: TGTGCCACCAGCTGGGAGGACAGGGCGACCTATGGCTACACCTTC

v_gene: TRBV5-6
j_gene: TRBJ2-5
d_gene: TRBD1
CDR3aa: CASSRPTGTGGMETQYF
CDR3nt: TGTGCCAGCAGCCGTCCGACCGGGACAGGGGGCATGGAGACCCAGTACTTC

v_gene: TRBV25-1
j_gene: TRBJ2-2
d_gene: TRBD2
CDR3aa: CASRPTSGRAGTGELFF
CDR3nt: TGTGCCAGCAGGCCGACTAGCGGGAGGGCCGGGACCGGGGAGCTGTTTTTT

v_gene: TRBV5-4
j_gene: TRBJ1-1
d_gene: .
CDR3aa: CASSTEQGNTEAFF
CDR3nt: TGTGCCAGCAGCACAGAACAGGGGAACACTGAAGCTTTCTTT

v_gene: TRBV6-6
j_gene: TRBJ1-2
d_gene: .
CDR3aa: CASSYIDGANYGYTF
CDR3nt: TGTGCCAGCAGTTACATCGACGGAGCTAACTATGGCTACACCTTC

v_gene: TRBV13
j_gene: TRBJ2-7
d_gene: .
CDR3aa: CASRPTLAVTPYEQYF
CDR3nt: TGTGCCAGCAGACCGACCCTAGCTGTCACCCCCTACGAGCAGTACTTC

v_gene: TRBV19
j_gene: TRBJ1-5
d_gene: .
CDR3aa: CASSIIPGGNQPQHF
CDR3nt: TGTGCCAGTAGTATTATCCCAGGAGGGAATCAGCCCCAGCATTTT

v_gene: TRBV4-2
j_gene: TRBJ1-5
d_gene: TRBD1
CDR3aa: CASSQDWDRGNQPQHF
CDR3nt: TGTGCCAGCAGCCAAGATTGGGACAGGGGCAATCAGCCCCAGCATTTT

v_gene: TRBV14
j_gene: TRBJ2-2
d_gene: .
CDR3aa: CASSQRVRRNTGELFF
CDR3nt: TGTGCCAGCAGCCAGAGAGTCCGTAGAAACACCGGGGAGCTGTTTTTT